This passage covers 17 T cell receptor beta chains from one sample sequenced in a study of T cells in Graves' hyperthyroidism and ophthalmopathy. Amplification targeted TCR beta CDR3 regions from RNA transcripts. The primer set for the first-round RT-PCR of the TCR CDR3 was HTBI. One entry per CDR3 protein, called by TCRdb with MiXCR from the multiplex PCR reads. The table has 340,000 or so distinct CDR3 sequences, around a sixth seen once. The sample taken for sequencing was blood. Every receptor here comes from a woman between 50 and 59 years old with Graves' hyperthyroidism.

Comment on this clonotype: A much more abundant neighbour one base away suggests this may be a read error. The chain links TRBV25-1 to TRBJ2-1, with TRBD2 matching 8 bases. CDR1 and CDR2 from the germline V gene are MGHDK and SYGVNS. The length of the CDR3 is 17 residues. The trim removed 7 bases at V and 0 bases at J, leaving 11 bases unmatched. As DNA, the CDR3 is TGTGCCAGCATAGGGCCAGCGGGAGTCAGCTCCTACAATGAGCAGTTCTTC. It codes for CASIGPAGVSSYNEQFF.

The rearrangement links TRBV4-1 to TRBJ2-5, with TRBD1 identical over 9 bases. Germline CDR1 is MGHRA and CDR2 is YSYEKL. Trimming removed 3 bases from V and 5 bases from J; junction bases left unmatched: 7. This CDR3 comprises 15 residues. The CDR3 sequence: CASSQGQGPGETQYF. For the CDR3, the DNA is TGCGCCAGCAGCCAGGGACAGGGACCAGGGGAGACCCAGTACTTC.

This clonotype has a count of ten or more. This chain links TRBV12-3 or TRBV12-4 with TRBJ1-5; tentatively, D is TRBD1 (5 bases). V lost 5 bases to trimming and J lost 9 bases, with 17 bases between them. The length of the CDR3 is 14 residues. The CDR3 nucleotides are TGTGCCAGCAGTATACAGGACACGTTCGGGCCCCAGCATTTT. This codes for CASSIQDTFGPQHF.

This clonotype was recorded at least ten times. The chain has TRBV18 and TRBJ1-2; D perhaps matches TRBD1 (5 bases). The V end lost 3 bases, the J end lost 0 bases, and 11 bases lay between the germline ends. The CDR3 runs to 15 residues. Germline V gene data show CDR1 as KGHSH and CDR2 as LQKENI. This CDR3 is CASSPRDGANYGYTF. CDR3 sequence (DNA): TGTGCCAGCTCACCGCGGGACGGAGCTAACTATGGCTACACCTTC. The full variable domain, its missing parts supplied by reference TRBV18 and TRBJ1-2, is NAGVMQNPRHLVRRRGQEARLRCSPMKGHSHVYWYRQLPEEGLKFMVYLQKENIIDESGMPKERFSAEFPKEGPSILRIQQVVRGDSAAYFCASSPRDGANYGYTFGSGTRLTVV.

This clonotype was seen more than once but under ten times. This chain connects TRBV2 to TRBJ1-5; 8 bases are a match to TRBD1. The germline V gene encodes CDR1 SNHLY and CDR2 FYNNEI. The CDR3 covers 15 residues. The trim removed 5 bases at V and 6 bases at J, leaving 9 bases unmatched. CDR3 residues: CASSRRTGFVQPQHF. The CDR3 DNA is TGTGCCAGCAGTCGGCGGACAGGGTTTGTTCAGCCCCAGCATTTT.

This clonotype was detected many times. J is TRBJ2-3 and V is TRBV30; 9 nucleotides match TRBD2. There are 17 residues in the CDR3. Germline V gives CDR1 GTSNPN, CDR2 SVGIG (reference sequence). The trim removed 0 bases at V and 2 bases at J, leaving 9 bases unmatched. DNA for the CDR3: TGTGCCTGGAGTGTACGCTTGGCGGGGGGGCACACAGATACGCAGTATTTT. As protein: CAWSVRLAGGHTDTQYF.

This sequence joins TRBV11-2 and TRBJ2-5, with TRBD2 as a possible D gene (6 bases). CDR3 size: 17 residues. Germline V CDR1 and CDR2: SGHAT, FQNNGV. The V gene lost 0 bases and the J gene lost 5 bases, with 19 bases spanning the gap. In DNA form, the CDR3 reads TGTGCCAGCAGCTTAGAGTTTTCCCGGGCGGGAATCGAGACCCAGTACTTC. Protein sequence: CASSLEFSRAGIETQYF.

Regarding this clonotype: This clone may be a read error of a much larger clone one base away. This chain links TRBV11-2 with TRBJ2-5; 10 nucleotides align to TRBD2. Germline V lookup: CDR1 SGHAT, CDR2 FQNNGV. V lost 5 bases to trimming and J lost 4 bases; unmatched junction nucleotides: 4. The CDR3 is made up of 14 amino acids. CDR3 protein: CASSPSGGAETQYF. CDR3 coding DNA: TGTGCCAGCAGCCCTAGCGGGGGAGCAGAGACCCAGTACTTC.

This clonotype was detected a few times. This chain uses TRBV13 with TRBJ2-6; D gene unclear. The CDR3 totals 17 residues. V lost 0 bases and J 1 base, leaving 10 bases between the germline ends. The germline gives CDR1 PRHDT, CDR2 FYEKMQ (reference sequence). The CDR3 bases are TGTGCCAGCAGCTTAGGTTCTCACGCGTCTGGGGCCAACGTCCTGACTTTC. Residues: CASSLGSHASGANVLTF.

The chain has TRBV7-3 and TRBJ2-2, with D perhaps TRBD1 or TRBD2 (6 bases each). The CDR3 is 20 residues long. CDR1 SGHTA and CDR2 FQGTGA come from the germline V gene. Between the trimmed V and J ends, which lost 4 bases and 1 base, there was a span of 25 bases. The CDR3 DNA sequence: TGTGCCAGCAGCTCCCCCGGGGGCAGGGCAGACTCGCGGAACACCGGGGAGCTGTTTTTT. Protein product: CASSSPGGRADSRNTGELFF.

This clonotype was picked up many times. The rearrangement uses TRBV6-1 and TRBJ2-7, with D possibly TRBD2 on 7 matching bases. Germline CDR1 reads MNHNS; CDR2 reads SASEGT. CDR3 size: 16 residues. Trimming removed 1 base at V and 4 bases at J, with 17 bases between. The CDR3 DNA reads TGTGCCAGCAGTGAAGTAGGGGGGGGACCCACTTACGAGCAGTACGTC. As protein: CASSEVGGGPTYEQYV.

The chain employs TRBV5-4 and TRBJ2-3; 8 bases agree with TRBD2. The V gene end was trimmed by 3 bases and the J gene end by 2 bases; junction bases not matched to a gene: 5. This CDR3 is built from 15 residues. CDR1 SGHNT and CDR2 YYREEE come from the germline V gene (reference sequence). The CDR3 DNA reads as TGTGCCAGCAGCTCGGGACTAGTAAACACAGATACGCAGTATTTT. It yields the protein CASSSGLVNTDTQYF.

Only a few counts were recorded for this clonotype. CDR3 protein: CASRFGTVQETQYF. DNA for the CDR3: TGTGCCAGCAGATTCGGGACAGTACAAGAGACCCAGTACTTC. The chain employs TRBV2 and TRBJ2-5, with 7 bases fitting TRBD1. The J segment lost 2 bases and the V segment lost 6 bases, leaving 6 bases of the junction unmatched. The CDR3 has 14 amino acids. Germline-derived CDR1 and CDR2 are SNHLY and FYNNEI.

The chain carries TRBV6-1 and TRBJ2-4, with TRBD2 as a possible D gene (5 bases). V was pared by 4 bases and J by 8 bases, with 12 bases between. The CDR3 extends over 13 amino acids. The germline gives CDR1 MNHNS, CDR2 SASEGT. As DNA, the CDR3 is TGTGCCAGCAGTGTGGGATCGAGGGACATTCAGTACTTC. It yields the protein CASSVGSRDIQYF.

The rearrangement joins TRBV30 to TRBJ2-3; 8 bases fit TRBD2. Germline V CDR1 and CDR2: GTSNPN, SVGIG (reference sequence). The CDR3 runs to 14 residues. V was pared by 5 bases and J by 1 base, with 5 bases of the junction left unmatched. For the CDR3, the DNA is TGTGCCTGGGCTCCAGCGGGAGGCACAGATACGCAGTATTTT. Its translation is CAWAPAGGTDTQYF.

This clonotype was recorded a few times. The chain couples TRBV12-3 or TRBV12-4 to TRBJ1-2, with 7 bases fitting TRBD1. The CDR3 extends over 15 amino acids. V gave up 5 bases and J gave up 2 bases; unmatched junction bases: 8. CDR3 nucleotides: TGTGCCAGCAGTCGGGACAGACTCTGGAACTATGGCTACACCTTC. It codes for CASSRDRLWNYGYTF.

The sample holds many counts of this clonotype. The chain uses TRBV6-1 and TRBJ2-7; D is undetermined. The germline V gene has CDR1 MNHNS and CDR2 SASEGT. Trimming removed 2 bases from V and 3 bases from J, with 5 bases in between. This CDR3 is built from 12 residues. CDR3: CASSELNYEQYF. The CDR3 bases are TGTGCCAGCAGTGAACTGAACTACGAGCAGTACTTC.